This paragraph reports one T cell receptor beta chain. Its specificity is unknown. This record belongs to a study of T cells in Graves' hyperthyroidism and ophthalmopathy. Across the whole study: Peripheral blood was collected at initial diagnosis, before any treatment. Findings and caveats of the study: The model anticipated ophthalmopathy a median about six months pre-onset.

The CDR3 is 16 residues long. V lost 1 base to trimming and J lost 12 bases; unmatched junction nucleotides: 11. The germline V gene has CDR1 LNHDA and CDR2 SQIVND (reference sequence). Amplified TCR beta CDR3 regions derived from RNA transcripts. HTBI primers were the set used in a first-round RT-PCR of the TCR CDR3. TCRdb recomputed calls from the multiplex PCR reads with MiXCR, one row per CDR3 protein. The sample has some 460,000 distinct CDR3 sequences; around 16% are singletons. Patients were aged 18 to 65, had disease duration under 2 months, and had newly diagnosed hyperthyroidism. The V gene is TRBV19, the J gene TRBJ2-4; TRBD2 agrees at 11 bases. The sample was blood. The sequence derives from a young woman with Graves' hyperthyroidism. In DNA, the CDR3 is TGTGCCAGTAGTATAGTGTCCGGGACAGGACTAGCGGGTCAGTACTTC. Its protein is CASSIVSGTGLAGQYF. The complete variable domain, with remaining parts taken from reference TRBV19 and TRBJ2-4, reads DGGITQSPKYLFRKEGQNVTLSCEQNLNHDAMYWYRQDPGQGLRLIYYSQIVNDFQKGDIAEGYSVSREKKESFPLTVTSAQKNPTAFYLCASSIVSGTGLAGQYFGAGTRLSVL.